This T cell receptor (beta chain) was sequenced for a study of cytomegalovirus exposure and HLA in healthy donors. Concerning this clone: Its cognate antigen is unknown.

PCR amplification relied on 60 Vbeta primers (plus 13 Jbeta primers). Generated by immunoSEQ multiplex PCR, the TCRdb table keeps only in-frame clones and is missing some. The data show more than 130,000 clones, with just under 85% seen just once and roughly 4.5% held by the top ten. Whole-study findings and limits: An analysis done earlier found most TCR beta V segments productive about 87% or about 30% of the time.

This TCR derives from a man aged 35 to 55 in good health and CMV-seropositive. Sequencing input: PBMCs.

In nucleotides, the CDR3 is TGTGCCAGCAGCTTAGGGGGCGGTTGGGGGAGGGCCTTTAAGGATACGCAGTATTTT. This encodes CASSLGGGWGRAFKDTQYF. This chain connects TRBV7-8 to TRBJ2-3; 7 nucleotides line up with TRBD2. There are 19 residues in the CDR3. Looked up from germline, CDR1 is SGHVS and CDR2 is FQNEAQ. V shed 1 base and J 6 bases; nucleotides not matched to a gene: 19.